The clone carrying this T cell receptor (beta chain) was recorded at least ten times. The antigen is not known. Germline assignment: CDR1 MNHEY and CDR2 SMNVEV (reference sequence). V was shortened by 3 bases and J by 4 bases, with 9 bases between the two germline ends. The CDR3 has 13 residues. Stated time point: patch test 2, 6 weeks after DPC sensitization. This sample's treatment: therapeutic diphenylcyclopropenone sensitization with weekly scalp DPC. At every patch-test visit, blood was drawn before the patch test was applied. Via MiXCR, TCRdb re-called the RACE reads, giving one row per CDR3 protein. The table has about 140,000 distinct CDR3 sequences, about 12% seen once. This sample is drawn from a study of human T cells and chemical hapten exposure. Overall study context: Across samples, TCR yields varied, mostly owing to small differences in pooled library volumes.

Regarding the study as a whole: Positive correlation was observed between PT1 expanded TCR counts and patch test score.

The chain has TRBV27 and TRBJ1-1; D perhaps matches TRBD1 (5 bases). The sequencing used whole blood, collected in connection with sensitization to the hapten diphenylcyclopropenone (DPC). The origin of this receptor is a woman between 45 and 65 years old with alopecia areata. Some clones in this sample may be carry-over from other donors' samples. CDR3 in DNA: TGTGCCAGCAGTTTGGGCAGGGTCACTGAAGCTTTCTTT. Encoded protein: CASSLGRVTEAFF.